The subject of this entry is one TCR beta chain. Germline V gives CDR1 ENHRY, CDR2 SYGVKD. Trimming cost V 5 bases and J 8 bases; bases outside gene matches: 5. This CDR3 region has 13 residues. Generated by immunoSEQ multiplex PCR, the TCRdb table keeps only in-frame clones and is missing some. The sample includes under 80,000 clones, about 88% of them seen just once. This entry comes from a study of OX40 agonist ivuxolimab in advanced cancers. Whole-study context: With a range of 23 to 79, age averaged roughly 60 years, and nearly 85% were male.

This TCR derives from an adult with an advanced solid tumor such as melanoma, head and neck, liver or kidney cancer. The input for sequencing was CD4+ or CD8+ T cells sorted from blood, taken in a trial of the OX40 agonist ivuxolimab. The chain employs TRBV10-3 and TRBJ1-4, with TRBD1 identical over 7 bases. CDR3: CAISYRGGEKLFF. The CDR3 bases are TGTGCCATCAGTTACAGGGGTGGAGAAAAACTGTTTTTT.